This T cell receptor beta chain derives from a study of low-dose radiotherapy and immunotherapy resistance in tumors. This clonotype was seen ten or more times. TRAV and TRBV primers primed cDNA for both TCRalpha and TCRbeta. With a V-primer adapter and a constant-region primer, TCRs were amplified for roughly 18 PCR cycles. TCRdb used MiXCR to reprocess the reads, holding one entry per CDR3 protein. The profile covers about 39,000 distinct CDR3 sequences, with less than 40% appearing a single time and 3.7% taken by the ten largest. The CDR3 consists of 15 residues. Germline-derived CDR1 and CDR2 are DFQATT and SNEGSKA (reference sequence). V shed 0 bases and J shed 2 bases, with 8 bases lying between them. Time point here: before trial treatment.

The sequence was collected from a male donor with gallbladder cancer. The rearrangement uses TRBV20-1 and TRBJ2-6, with D unclear. The sample was PBMCs, taken before treatment. CDR3 nucleotides: TGCAGTGCTAGAGAAGGTCAGACTGGGGCCAACGTCCTGACTTTC. This translates into CSAREGQTGANVLTF.